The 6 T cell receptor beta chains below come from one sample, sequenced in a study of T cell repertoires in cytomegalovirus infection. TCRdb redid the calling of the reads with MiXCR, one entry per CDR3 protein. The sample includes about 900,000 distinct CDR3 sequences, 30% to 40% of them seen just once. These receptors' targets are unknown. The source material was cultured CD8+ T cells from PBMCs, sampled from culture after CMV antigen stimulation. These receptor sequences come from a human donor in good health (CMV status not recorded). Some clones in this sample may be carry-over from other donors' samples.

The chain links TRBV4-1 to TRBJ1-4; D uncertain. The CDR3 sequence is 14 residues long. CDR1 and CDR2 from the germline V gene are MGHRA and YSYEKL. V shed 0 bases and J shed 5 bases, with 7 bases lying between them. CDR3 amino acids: CASSQEPSNEKLFF. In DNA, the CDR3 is TGCGCCAGCAGCCAAGAGCCGTCGAATGAAAAACTGTTTTTT.

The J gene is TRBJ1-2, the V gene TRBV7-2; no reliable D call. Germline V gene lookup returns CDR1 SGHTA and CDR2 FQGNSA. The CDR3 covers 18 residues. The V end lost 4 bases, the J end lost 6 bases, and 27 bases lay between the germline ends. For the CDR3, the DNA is TGTGCCAGCAGCTCCCCCCACATCCTTGTACGTGGGGTCGATGGCTACACCTTC. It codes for CASSSPHILVRGVDGYTF.

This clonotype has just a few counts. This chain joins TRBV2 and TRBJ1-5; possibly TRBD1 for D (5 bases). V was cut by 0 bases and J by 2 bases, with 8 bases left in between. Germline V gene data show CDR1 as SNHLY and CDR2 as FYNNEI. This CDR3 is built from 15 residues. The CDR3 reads CASSEAWGGNQPQHF. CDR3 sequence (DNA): TGTGCCAGCAGTGAAGCCTGGGGCGGCAATCAGCCCCAGCATTTT. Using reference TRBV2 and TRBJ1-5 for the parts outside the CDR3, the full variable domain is EPEVTQTPSHQVTQMGQEVILRCVPISNHLYFYWYRQILGQKVEFLVSFYNNEISEKSEIFDDQFSVERPDGSNFTLKIRSTKLEDSAMYFCASSEAWGGNQPQHFGDGTRLSIL.

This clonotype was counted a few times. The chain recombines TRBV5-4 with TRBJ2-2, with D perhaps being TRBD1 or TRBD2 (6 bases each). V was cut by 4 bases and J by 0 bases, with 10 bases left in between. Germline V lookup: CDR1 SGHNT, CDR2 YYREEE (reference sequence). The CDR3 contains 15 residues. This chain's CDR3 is CASSRGDTNTGELFF. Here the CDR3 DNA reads TGTGCCAGCAGCCGCGGGGACACGAACACCGGGGAGCTGTTTTTT.

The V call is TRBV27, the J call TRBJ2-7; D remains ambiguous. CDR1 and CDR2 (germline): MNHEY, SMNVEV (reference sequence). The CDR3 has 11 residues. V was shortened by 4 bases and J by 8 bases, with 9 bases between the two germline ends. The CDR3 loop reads CASSSQTKQYF. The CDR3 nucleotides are TGTGCCAGCAGTTCCCAGACAAAGCAGTACTTC.

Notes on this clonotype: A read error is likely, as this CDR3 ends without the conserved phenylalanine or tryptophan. The chain's CDR3 is CASSFGPSYEQYI. CDR3 in DNA: TGTGCCAGCAGTTTCGGCCCGTCATACGAGCAGTACATC. The chain has TRBV27 and TRBJ2-7; D remains ambiguous. Germline V gene lookup returns CDR1 MNHEY and CDR2 SMNVEV (reference sequence). The CDR3 length is 13 residues. V lost 3 bases and J 4 bases, leaving 10 bases between the germline ends.